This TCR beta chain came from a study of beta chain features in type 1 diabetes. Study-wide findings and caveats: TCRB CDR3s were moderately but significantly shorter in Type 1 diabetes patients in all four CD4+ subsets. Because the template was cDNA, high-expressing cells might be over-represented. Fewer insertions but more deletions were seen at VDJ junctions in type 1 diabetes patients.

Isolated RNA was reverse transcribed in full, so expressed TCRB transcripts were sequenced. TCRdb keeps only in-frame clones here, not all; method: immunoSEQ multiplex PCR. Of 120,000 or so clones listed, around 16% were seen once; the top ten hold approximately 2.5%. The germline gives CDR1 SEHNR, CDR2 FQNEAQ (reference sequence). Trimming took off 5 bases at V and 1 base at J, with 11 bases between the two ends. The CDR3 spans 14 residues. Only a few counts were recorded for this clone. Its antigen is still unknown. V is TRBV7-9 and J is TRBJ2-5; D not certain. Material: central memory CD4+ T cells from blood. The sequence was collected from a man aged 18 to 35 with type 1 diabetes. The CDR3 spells CASSQQNTQETQYF. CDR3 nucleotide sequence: TGTGCCAGCAGCCAACAAAATACCCAAGAGACCCAGTACTTC.